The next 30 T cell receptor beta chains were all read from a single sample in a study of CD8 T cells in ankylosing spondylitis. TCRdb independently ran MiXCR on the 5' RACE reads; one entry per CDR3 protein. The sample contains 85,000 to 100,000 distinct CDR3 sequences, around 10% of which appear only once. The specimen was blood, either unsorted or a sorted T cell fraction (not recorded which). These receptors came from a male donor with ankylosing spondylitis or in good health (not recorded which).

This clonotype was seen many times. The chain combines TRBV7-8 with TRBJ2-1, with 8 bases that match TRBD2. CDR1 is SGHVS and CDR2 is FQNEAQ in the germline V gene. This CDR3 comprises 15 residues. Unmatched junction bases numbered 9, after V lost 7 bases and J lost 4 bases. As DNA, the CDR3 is TGTGCCAGCACCTCGGGAAGCGGGGGATACAATGAGCAGTTCTTC. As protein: CASTSGSGGYNEQFF. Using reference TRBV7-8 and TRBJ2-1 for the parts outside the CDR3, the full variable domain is GAGVSQSPRYKVAKRGQDVALRCDPISGHVSLFWYQQALGQGPEFLTYFQNEAQLDKSGLPSDRFFAERPEGSVSTLKIQRTQQEDSAVYLCASTSGSGGYNEQFFGPGTRLTVL.

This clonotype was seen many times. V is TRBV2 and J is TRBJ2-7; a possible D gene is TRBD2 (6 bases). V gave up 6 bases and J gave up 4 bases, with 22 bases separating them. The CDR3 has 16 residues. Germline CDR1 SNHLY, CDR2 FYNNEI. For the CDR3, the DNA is TGTGCCAGCAGCGGCCATCCGGGCACGGGGGAATACGAGCAGTACTTC. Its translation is CASSGHPGTGEYEQYF.

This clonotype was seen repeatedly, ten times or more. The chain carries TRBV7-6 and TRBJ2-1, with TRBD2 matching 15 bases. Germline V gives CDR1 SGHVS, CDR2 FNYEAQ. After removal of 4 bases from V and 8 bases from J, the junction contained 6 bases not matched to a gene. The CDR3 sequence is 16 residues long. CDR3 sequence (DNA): TGTGCCAGCAGCTCCGGACTAGCGGGGGGGTGGGATGAGCAGTTCTTC. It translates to CASSSGLAGGWDEQFF.

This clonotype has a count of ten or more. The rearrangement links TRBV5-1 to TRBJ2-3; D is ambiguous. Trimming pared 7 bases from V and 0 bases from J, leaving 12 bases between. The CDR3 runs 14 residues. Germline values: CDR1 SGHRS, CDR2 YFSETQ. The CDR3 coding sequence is TGCGCCAGCCGCCGAGCTACGAGCACAGATACGCAGTATTTT. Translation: CASRRATSTDTQYF.

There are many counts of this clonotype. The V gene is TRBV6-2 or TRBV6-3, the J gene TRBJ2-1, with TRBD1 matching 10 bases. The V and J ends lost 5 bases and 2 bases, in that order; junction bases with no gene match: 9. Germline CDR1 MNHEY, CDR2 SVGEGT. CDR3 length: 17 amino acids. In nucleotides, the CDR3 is TGTGCCAGCAGTCGACGGACAGGGGGTACTACCTACAATGAGCAGTTCTTC. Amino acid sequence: CASSRRTGGTTYNEQFF.

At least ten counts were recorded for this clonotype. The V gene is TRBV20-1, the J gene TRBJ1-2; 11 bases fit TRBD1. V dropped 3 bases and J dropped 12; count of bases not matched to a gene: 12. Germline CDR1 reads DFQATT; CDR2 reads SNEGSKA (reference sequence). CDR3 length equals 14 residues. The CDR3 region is CSARDPSGTGGNTF. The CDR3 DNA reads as TGCAGTGCTAGGGATCCCTCCGGGACAGGGGGAAACACCTTC.

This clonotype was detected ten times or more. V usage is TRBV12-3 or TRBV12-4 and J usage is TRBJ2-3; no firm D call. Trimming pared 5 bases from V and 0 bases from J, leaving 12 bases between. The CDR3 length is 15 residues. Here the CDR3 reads CASSNHFDSTDTQYF. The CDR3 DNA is TGTGCCAGCAGTAACCATTTTGATAGCACAGATACGCAGTATTTT.

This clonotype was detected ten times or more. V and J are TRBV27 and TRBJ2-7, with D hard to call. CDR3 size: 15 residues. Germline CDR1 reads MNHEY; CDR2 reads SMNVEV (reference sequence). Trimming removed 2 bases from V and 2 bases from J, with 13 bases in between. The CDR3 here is CASSLGQTPTYEQYF. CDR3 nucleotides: TGTGCCAGCAGTTTAGGTCAGACGCCCACCTACGAGCAGTACTTC.

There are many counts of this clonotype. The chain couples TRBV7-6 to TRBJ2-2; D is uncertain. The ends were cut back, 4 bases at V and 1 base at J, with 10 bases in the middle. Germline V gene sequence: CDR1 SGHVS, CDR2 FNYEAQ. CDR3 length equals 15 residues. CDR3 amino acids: CASSSRNLNTGELFF. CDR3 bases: TGTGCCAGCAGCTCCAGGAACCTGAACACCGGGGAGCTGTTTTTT.

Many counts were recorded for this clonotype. DNA of the CDR3: TGCGCCAGCACCAAGACAGGAGACTCCTACGAGCAGTACTTC. Amino acids: CASTKTGDSYEQYF. V gene TRBV5-1 combines with J gene TRBJ2-7, with D perhaps matching TRBD1 (6 bases). Germline lookup yields CDR1 SGHRS and CDR2 YFSETQ. CDR3 length equals 14 residues. Trimming removed 6 bases at V and 0 bases at J, with 13 bases between. The variable domain in full, completed from reference TRBV5-1 and TRBJ2-7, reads KAGVTQTPRYLIKTRGQQVTLSCSPISGHRSVSWYQQTPGQGLQFLFEYFSETQRNKGNFPGRFSGRQFSNSRSEMNVSTLELGDSALYLCASTKTGDSYEQYFGPGTRLTVT.

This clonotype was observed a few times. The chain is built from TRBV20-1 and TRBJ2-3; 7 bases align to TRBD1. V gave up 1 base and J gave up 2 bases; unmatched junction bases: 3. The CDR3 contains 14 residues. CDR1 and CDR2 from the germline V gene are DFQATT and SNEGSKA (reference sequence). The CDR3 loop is CSARVGQNTDTQYF. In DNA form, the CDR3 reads TGCAGTGCTAGAGTGGGACAGAACACAGATACGCAGTATTTT.

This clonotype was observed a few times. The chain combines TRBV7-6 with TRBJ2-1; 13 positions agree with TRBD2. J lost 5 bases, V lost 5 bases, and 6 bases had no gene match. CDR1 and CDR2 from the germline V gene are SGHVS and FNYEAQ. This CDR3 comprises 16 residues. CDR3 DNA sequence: TGTGCCAGCAGCCTCTCCGGGACTAGCGGGGACAATGAGCAGTTCTTC. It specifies CASSLSGTSGDNEQFF.

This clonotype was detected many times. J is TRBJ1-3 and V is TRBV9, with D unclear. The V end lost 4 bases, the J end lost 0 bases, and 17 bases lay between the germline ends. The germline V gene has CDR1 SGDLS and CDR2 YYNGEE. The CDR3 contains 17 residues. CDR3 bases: TGTGCCAGCAGCCCCCGGGCCGAGGCAAGCTCTGGAAACACCATATATTTT. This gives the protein CASSPRAEASSGNTIYF.

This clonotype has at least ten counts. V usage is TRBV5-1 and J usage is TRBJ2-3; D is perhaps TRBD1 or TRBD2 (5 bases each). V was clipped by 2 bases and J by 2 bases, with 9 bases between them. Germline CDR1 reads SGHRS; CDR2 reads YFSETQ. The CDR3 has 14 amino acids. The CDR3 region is CASSFGDATDTQYF. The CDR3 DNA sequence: TGCGCCAGCAGCTTTGGGGACGCCACAGATACGCAGTATTTT. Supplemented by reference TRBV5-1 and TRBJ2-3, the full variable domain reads KAGVTQTPRYLIKTRGQQVTLSCSPISGHRSVSWYQQTPGQGLQFLFEYFSETQRNKGNFPGRFSGRQFSNSRSEMNVSTLELGDSALYLCASSFGDATDTQYFGPGTRLTVL.

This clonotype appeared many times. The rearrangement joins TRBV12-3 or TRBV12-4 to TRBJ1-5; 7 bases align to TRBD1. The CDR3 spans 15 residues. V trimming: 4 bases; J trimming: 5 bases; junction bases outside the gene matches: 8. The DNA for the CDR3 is TGTGCCAGCAGTTCGCAGACAGGGAACTATCAGCCCCAGCATTTT. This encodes CASSSQTGNYQPQHF.

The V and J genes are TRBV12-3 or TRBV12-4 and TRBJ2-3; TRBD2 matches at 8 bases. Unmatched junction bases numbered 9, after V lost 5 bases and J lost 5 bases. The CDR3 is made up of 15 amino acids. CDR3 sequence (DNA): TGTGCCAGCAGTGTTGCGGGGGGTGCCATAGATACGCAGTATTTT. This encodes CASSVAGGAIDTQYF.

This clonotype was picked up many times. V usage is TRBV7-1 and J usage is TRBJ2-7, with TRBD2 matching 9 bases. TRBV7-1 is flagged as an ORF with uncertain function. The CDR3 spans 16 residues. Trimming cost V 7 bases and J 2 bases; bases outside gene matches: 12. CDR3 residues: CASKGLAGLRTYEQYF. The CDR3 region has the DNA TGTGCCAGCAAGGGGCTAGCGGGGCTAAGAACCTACGAGCAGTACTTC.

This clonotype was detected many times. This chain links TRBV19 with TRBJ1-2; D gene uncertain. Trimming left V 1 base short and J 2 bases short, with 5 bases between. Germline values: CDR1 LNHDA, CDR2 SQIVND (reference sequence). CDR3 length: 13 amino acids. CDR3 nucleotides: TGTGCCAGTAGTATAGGAGGCAACTATGGCTACACCTTC. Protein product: CASSIGGNYGYTF.

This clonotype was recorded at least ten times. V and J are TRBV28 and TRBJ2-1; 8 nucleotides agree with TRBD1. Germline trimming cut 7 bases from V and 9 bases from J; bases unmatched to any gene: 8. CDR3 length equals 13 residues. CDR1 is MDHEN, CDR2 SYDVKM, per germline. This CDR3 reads CASIKGQGAEQFF. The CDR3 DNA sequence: TGTGCCAGCATCAAAGGACAGGGCGCTGAGCAGTTCTTC.

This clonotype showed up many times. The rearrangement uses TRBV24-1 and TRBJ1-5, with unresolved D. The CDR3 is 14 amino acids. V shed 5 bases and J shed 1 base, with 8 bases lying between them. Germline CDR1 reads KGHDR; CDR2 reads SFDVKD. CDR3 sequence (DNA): TGTGCCACCAGTGGACCGTGGAGCAATCAGCCCCAGCATTTT. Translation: CATSGPWSNQPQHF.

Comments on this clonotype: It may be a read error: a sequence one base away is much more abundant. The CDR3 region has the DNA TGCGCCAGCAGCTTCGGACAGGGTTTAGCGACCCAGTACTTC. Encoded protein: CASSFGQGLATQYF. V gene TRBV5-1 combines with J gene TRBJ2-5; 8 bases are shared with TRBD1. Per germline, CDR1 SGHRS and CDR2 YFSETQ. Losses at the gene ends were 2 bases for V and 7 bases for J; bases not matched to a gene: 7. The CDR3 sequence is 14 residues long.

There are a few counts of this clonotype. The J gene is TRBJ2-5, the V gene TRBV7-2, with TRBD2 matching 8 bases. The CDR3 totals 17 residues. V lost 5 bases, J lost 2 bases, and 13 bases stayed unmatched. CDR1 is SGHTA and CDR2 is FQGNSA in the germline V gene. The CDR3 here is CASSPDAIAGFQETQYF. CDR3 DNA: TGTGCCAGCAGCCCCGACGCTATAGCGGGGTTTCAAGAGACCCAGTACTTC.

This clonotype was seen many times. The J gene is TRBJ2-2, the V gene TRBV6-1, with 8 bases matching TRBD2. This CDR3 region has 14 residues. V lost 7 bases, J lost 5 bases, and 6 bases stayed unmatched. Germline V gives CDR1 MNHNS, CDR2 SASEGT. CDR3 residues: CASTTRGGTGELFF. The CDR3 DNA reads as TGTGCCAGCACCACACGGGGGGGGACCGGGGAGCTGTTTTTT.

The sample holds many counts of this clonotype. The CDR3 reads CASSPTAYQETQYF. CDR3 sequence (DNA): TGCGCCAGCAGCCCGACAGCGTACCAAGAGACCCAGTACTTC. V and J are TRBV5-1 and TRBJ2-5; D is perhaps TRBD1 (5 bases). The germline V gene encodes CDR1 SGHRS and CDR2 YFSETQ. The CDR3 totals 14 residues. V was cut by 4 bases and J by 0 bases, with 10 bases left in between.

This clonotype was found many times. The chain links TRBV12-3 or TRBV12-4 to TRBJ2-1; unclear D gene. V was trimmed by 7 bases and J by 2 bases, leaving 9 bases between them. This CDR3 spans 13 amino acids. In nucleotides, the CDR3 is TGTGCCAGCACAAGGCAGACCTACAATGAGCAGTTCTTC. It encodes CASTRQTYNEQFF.

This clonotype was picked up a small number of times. The CDR3 DNA sequence: TGTGCCAGCAGCGAGGGGACCTCGCAGACTGAAGCTTTCTTT. It yields the protein CASSEGTSQTEAFF. This chain links TRBV2 with TRBJ1-1, with D maybe TRBD1 (5 bases). This CDR3 comprises 14 residues. Trimming cost V 6 bases and J 5 bases, with 16 bases left between them. Per germline, CDR1 SNHLY and CDR2 FYNNEI.

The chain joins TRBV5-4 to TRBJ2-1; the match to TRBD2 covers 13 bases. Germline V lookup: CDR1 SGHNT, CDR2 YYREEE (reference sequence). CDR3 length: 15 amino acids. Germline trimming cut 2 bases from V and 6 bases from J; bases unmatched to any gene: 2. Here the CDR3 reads CASSFTSGGGNEQFF. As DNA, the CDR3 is TGTGCCAGCAGCTTTACTAGCGGGGGGGGCAATGAGCAGTTCTTC.

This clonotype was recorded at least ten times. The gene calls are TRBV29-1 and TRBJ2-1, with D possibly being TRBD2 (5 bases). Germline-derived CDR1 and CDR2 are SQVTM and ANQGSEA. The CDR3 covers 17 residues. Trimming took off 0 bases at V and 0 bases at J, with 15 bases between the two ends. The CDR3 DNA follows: TGCAGCGTTGAAGACCCCCATTCGGGGTACTCCTACAATGAGCAGTTCTTC. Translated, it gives CSVEDPHSGYSYNEQFF.

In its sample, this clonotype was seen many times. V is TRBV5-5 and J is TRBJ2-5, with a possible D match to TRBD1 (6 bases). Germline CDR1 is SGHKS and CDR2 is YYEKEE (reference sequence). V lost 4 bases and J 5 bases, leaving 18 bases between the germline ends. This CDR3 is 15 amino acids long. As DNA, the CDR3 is TGTGCCAGCAGCACCACAGGGTGGGGGCGGGAGACCCAGTACTTC. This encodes CASSTTGWGRETQYF. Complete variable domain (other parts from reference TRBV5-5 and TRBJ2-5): DAGVTQSPTHLIKTRGQQVTLRCSPISGHKSVSWYQQVLGQGPQFIFQYYEKEERGRGNFPDRFSARQFPNYSSELNVNALLLGDSALYLCASSTTGWGRETQYFGPGTRLLVL.

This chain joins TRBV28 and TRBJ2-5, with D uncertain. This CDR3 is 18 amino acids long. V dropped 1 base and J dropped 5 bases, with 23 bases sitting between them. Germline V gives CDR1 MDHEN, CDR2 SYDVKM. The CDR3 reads CASSLLPLAGLSEETQYF. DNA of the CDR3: TGTGCCAGCAGTTTATTGCCCTTGGCCGGCCTCTCGGAGGAGACCCAGTACTTC.